Below, 20 T cell receptor beta chains from the same sample are listed, as sequenced in a study of OX40 agonist ivuxolimab in advanced cancers. TCRdb's table, derived via immunoSEQ multiplex PCR, lists solely in-frame clones and lacks some. The sample has tens of thousands of clones, over 85% seen once. The sample here was CD4+ or CD8+ T cells sorted from blood, taken in a trial of the OX40 agonist ivuxolimab. Receptors originate from an adult with an advanced solid tumor such as melanoma, head and neck, liver or kidney cancer.

This chain links TRBV6-5 with TRBJ1-5; no definite D call. The V end lost 0 bases, the J end lost 5 bases, and 11 bases lay between the germline ends. The CDR3 sequence is 15 residues long. The germline gives CDR1 MNHEY, CDR2 SVGAGI. The CDR3 protein is CASSYSWNNYQPQHF. The DNA for the CDR3 is TGTGCCAGCAGTTACTCCTGGAACAATTATCAGCCCCAGCATTTT.

The genes are TRBV27 and TRBJ2-5; TRBD1 matches at 7 bases. The CDR3 is 14 residues long. The V gene's germline CDR1 is MNHEY and CDR2 SMNVEV (reference sequence). V lost 6 bases, J lost 10 bases, and 14 bases stayed unmatched. For the CDR3, the DNA is TGTGCCAGCAGACCTGTATCGGGGACAGTGGGCCAGTACTTC. It translates to CASRPVSGTVGQYF.

The rearrangement uses TRBV4-2 and TRBJ1-5; a weak D match, TRBD1 (5 bases). Germline values: CDR1 LGHNA, CDR2 YNFKEQ. The CDR3 totals 14 residues. V dropped 0 bases and J dropped 7 bases, with 10 bases sitting between them. The CDR3 protein is CASSQERGEQPQHF. CDR3 nucleotides: TGTGCCAGCAGCCAAGAGAGAGGGGAACAGCCCCAGCATTTT.

J is TRBJ1-3 and V is TRBV9; D is ambiguous. V was trimmed by 4 bases and J by 2 bases, leaving 16 bases between them. The CDR3 is 16 residues long. From germline, CDR1 is SGDLS and CDR2 YYNGEE. The chain's CDR3 is CASSSPTGFPGNTIYF. As DNA, the CDR3 is TGTGCCAGCAGCTCCCCAACGGGATTCCCTGGAAACACCATATATTTT.

The J gene is TRBJ1-2, the V gene TRBV4-2, with unresolved D. This CDR3 comprises 14 residues. The V gene's germline CDR1 is LGHNA and CDR2 YNFKEQ. V lost 0 bases and J lost 8, with 13 bases in between. CDR3 sequence reads: CASSQEIRYWGYTF. The DNA for the CDR3 is TGTGCCAGCAGCCAAGAGATAAGGTATTGGGGCTACACCTTC.

The CDR3 nucleotides are TGTGCCAGCAGTTCCCCGGGACAGGGGGCTTACGAGCAGTACTTC. It translates to CASSSPGQGAYEQYF. The chain is built from TRBV27 and TRBJ2-7; 12 bases agree with TRBD1. The germline V gene encodes CDR1 MNHEY and CDR2 SMNVEV (reference sequence). V was clipped by 4 bases and J by 4 bases; unmatched bases: 5. The CDR3 runs to 15 residues.

The chain joins TRBV29-1 to TRBJ1-1; D not certain. The CDR3 loop spans 10 amino acids. Germline CDR1 is SQVTM and CDR2 is ANQGSEA. V was pared by 3 bases and J by 6 bases, with 5 bases between. Here the CDR3 reads CSVDSAEAFF. The DNA of the CDR3 is TGCAGCGTTGATTCTGCTGAAGCTTTCTTT.

J is TRBJ2-3 and V is TRBV6-4; 9 bases align to TRBD2. In germline, CDR1 is MRHNA, CDR2 SNTAGT. There are 16 residues in the CDR3. After removal of 0 bases from V and 0 bases from J, the junction contained 1 base not matched to a gene. Here the CDR3 DNA reads TGTGCCAGCAGTGACTCGACTAGCGGCAGCACAGATACGCAGTATTTT. Amino acid sequence: CASSDSTSGSTDTQYF.

This clone was counted a single time. V usage is TRBV7-8 and J usage is TRBJ1-6; D gene unclear. V lost 5 bases to trimming and J lost 10 bases, with 15 bases between them. CDR1 SGHVS and CDR2 FQNEAQ come from the germline V gene. This CDR3 contains 14 residues. DNA for the CDR3: TGTGCCAGCAGCCCCCCCGGAATAGGGTCACCCCTCCACTTT. Translated, it gives CASSPPGIGSPLHF. Full variable domain (rest looked up from reference TRBV7-8 and TRBJ1-6): GAGVSQSPRYKVAKRGQDVALRCDPISGHVSLFWYQQALGQGPEFLTYFQNEAQLDKSGLPSDRFFAERPEGSVSTLKIQRTQQEDSAVYLCASSPPGIGSPLHFGNGTRLTVT.

This clone is medium-sized within its sample. The V and J genes are TRBV5-1 and TRBJ2-7, with 8 bases identical to TRBD2. CDR3 length equals 16 residues. The junction had 13 bases not matched to a gene; V was cut back by 4 bases and J by 4 bases. The germline V gene has CDR1 SGHRS and CDR2 YFSETQ. The CDR3 spells CASSLATSGEGYEQYF. The CDR3 DNA is TGCGCCAGCAGCCTCGCCACTAGCGGCGAGGGGTACGAGCAGTACTTC.

This clone was picked up one time. This chain joins TRBV9 and TRBJ2-1; TRBD1 might be the D (6 bases). This CDR3 is 15 amino acids long. The V gene's germline CDR1 is SGDLS and CDR2 YYNGEE. The V gene lost 0 bases and the J gene lost 3 bases, with 10 bases spanning the gap. CDR3 in DNA: TGTGCCAGCAGCGTAGCTGGCAGGGGCTACAATGAGCAGTTCTTC. Amino acid sequence: CASSVAGRGYNEQFF.

V is TRBV7-9 and J is TRBJ2-7; TRBD1 matches at 11 bases. CDR1 is SEHNR, CDR2 FQNEAQ, per germline (reference sequence). J was trimmed by 4 bases and V by 5 bases; bases with no gene match: 10. CDR3 length: 16 amino acids. The CDR3 nucleotides are TGTGCCAGCAGCGGCTCACCCGGACAGGGGGCGTACGAGCAGTACTTC. Protein product: CASSGSPGQGAYEQYF.

The J gene is TRBJ2-3, the V gene TRBV7-9, with 8 bases lining up with TRBD1. The CDR3 loop spans 16 amino acids. From germline, CDR1 is SEHNR and CDR2 FQNEAQ (reference sequence). Trimming at V came to 1 base and at J to 0 bases, leaving 3 bases not matched to a gene. For the CDR3, the DNA is TGTGCCAGCAGCTTAGGACAGGGGACTAGCACAGATACGCAGTATTTT. Translating it yields CASSLGQGTSTDTQYF.

This clone was found once. V and J are TRBV7-9 and TRBJ1-3; no clear D gene. Trimming stripped 1 base from V and 4 bases from J, with 8 bases between. The germline V gene encodes CDR1 SEHNR and CDR2 FQNEAQ (reference sequence). This CDR3 region has 14 residues. CDR3 residues: CASSLGGEGNTIYF. As DNA, the CDR3 is TGTGCCAGCAGCTTAGGGGGTGAAGGAAACACCATATATTTT.

The chain couples TRBV10-3 to TRBJ1-5, with unresolved D. With 3 bases removed from V and 0 bases from J, the gap between germline ends came to 9 bases. The CDR3 has 15 residues. Per germline, CDR1 ENHRY and CDR2 SYGVKD. The CDR3: CAISETGNSNQPQHF. The CDR3 DNA follows: TGTGCCATCAGTGAAACGGGTAATAGCAATCAGCCCCAGCATTTT.

CDR3 sequence (DNA): TGTGCCAGCAGCTCAGGACAGATAAATGAAAAACTGTTTTTT. Residues: CASSSGQINEKLFF. V is TRBV13 and J is TRBJ1-4; D possibly corresponds to TRBD1 (6 bases). The CDR3 extends over 14 amino acids. Trimming took 4 bases from V and 5 from J, leaving 11 bases between them. Germline V gene data show CDR1 as PRHDT and CDR2 as FYEKMQ (reference sequence).

CDR3 nucleotide sequence: TGTGCCAGCAGCCCCTGGGGGGCGATCGACGAGCAGTACTTC. Translating gives CASSPWGAIDEQYF. The chain employs TRBV27 and TRBJ2-7; D may match TRBD1 or TRBD2 (6 bases each). The CDR3 is 14 amino acids. Germline V CDR1 and CDR2: MNHEY, SMNVEV (reference sequence). V was clipped by 6 bases and J by 5 bases, with 17 bases between them.

This rearrangement joins TRBV29-1 to TRBJ1-5; TRBD1 aligns across 11 bases. The junction had 9 bases not matched to a gene; V was cut back by 6 bases and J by 2 bases. Germline CDR1 is SQVTM and CDR2 is ANQGSEA. The CDR3 has 16 amino acids. The CDR3 DNA reads as TGCAGCGTACCGGGACAGGGGGAGAAGGGCAATCAGCCCCAGCATTTT. Protein: CSVPGQGEKGNQPQHF. The full variable domain, rest sourced from reference TRBV29-1 and TRBJ1-5, is SAVISQKPSRDICQRGTSLTIQCQVDSQVTMMFWYRQQPGQSLTLIATANQGSEATYESGFVIDKFPISRPNLTFSTLTVSNMSPEDSSIYLCSVPGQGEKGNQPQHFGDGTRLSIL.

The chain couples TRBV20-1 to TRBJ2-5; D gene unclear. Matching the DNA end better, TRBJ2-7 makes the J call doubtful. Germline lookup yields CDR1 DFQATT and CDR2 SNEGSKA (reference sequence). The CDR3 length is 10 residues. The CDR3: CSAAWDEQYF. CDR3 in DNA: TGCAGTGCCGCCTGGGACGAGCAGTACTTC.

This sequence joins TRBV15 and TRBJ2-1, with 10 bases fitting TRBD1. This CDR3 has 16 amino acids. Germline V gene sequence: CDR1 LNHNV, CDR2 YYDKDF (reference sequence). J lost 0 bases, V lost 5 bases, and 4 bases had no gene match. CDR3 in amino acids: CATSGRTGGSYNEQFF. The CDR3 DNA sequence: TGTGCCACCAGCGGAAGGACAGGGGGCTCCTACAATGAGCAGTTCTTC.